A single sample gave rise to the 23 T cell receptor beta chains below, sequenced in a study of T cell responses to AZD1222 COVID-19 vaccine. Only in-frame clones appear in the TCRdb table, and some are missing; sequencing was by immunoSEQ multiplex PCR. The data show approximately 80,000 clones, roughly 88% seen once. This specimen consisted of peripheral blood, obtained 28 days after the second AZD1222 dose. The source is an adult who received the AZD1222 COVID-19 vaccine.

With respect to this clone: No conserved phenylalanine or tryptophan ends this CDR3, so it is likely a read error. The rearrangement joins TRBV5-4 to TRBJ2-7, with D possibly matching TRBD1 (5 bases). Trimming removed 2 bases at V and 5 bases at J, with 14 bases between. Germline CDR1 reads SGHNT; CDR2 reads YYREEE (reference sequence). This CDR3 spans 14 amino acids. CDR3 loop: CASSFWGRLNEQYL. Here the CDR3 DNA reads TGTGCCAGCAGCTTTTGGGGCAGGCTTAACGAGCAGTACCTC.

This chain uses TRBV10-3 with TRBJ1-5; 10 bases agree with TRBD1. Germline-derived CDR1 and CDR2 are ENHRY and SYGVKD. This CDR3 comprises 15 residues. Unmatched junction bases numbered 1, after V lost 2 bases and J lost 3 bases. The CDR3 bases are TGTGCCATCAGTGAGGGACAGGGGGACAATCAGCCCCAGCATTTT. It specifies CAISEGQGDNQPQHF.

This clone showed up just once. The CDR3 sequence is CASSITGRTNEKLFF. DNA of the CDR3: TGTGCCAGTAGTATCACGGGACGGACTAATGAAAAACTGTTTTTT. This chain links TRBV19 with TRBJ1-4; possible D gene TRBD1, 5 bases. Germline V gene data show CDR1 as LNHDA and CDR2 as SQIVND (reference sequence). V lost 3 bases to trimming and J lost 2 bases, with 10 bases between them. The CDR3 totals 15 residues. Based on the CDR3 plus reference TRBV19 and TRBJ1-4, the full variable domain is DGGITQSPKYLFRKEGQNVTLSCEQNLNHDAMYWYRQDPGQGLRLIYYSQIVNDFQKGDIAEGYSVSREKKESFPLTVTSAQKNPTAFYLCASSITGRTNEKLFFGSGTQLSVL.

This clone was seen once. CDR3 protein: CASSQGTGLNTEAFF. The CDR3 bases are TGTGCCAGCAGCCAAGGGACAGGCTTGAACACTGAAGCTTTCTTT. V gene TRBV14 combines with J gene TRBJ1-1, with 7 bases aligning to TRBD1. The V gene's germline CDR1 is SGHDN and CDR2 FVKESK. The junction had 2 bases not matched to a gene; V was cut back by 1 base and J by 0 bases. CDR3 size: 15 residues.

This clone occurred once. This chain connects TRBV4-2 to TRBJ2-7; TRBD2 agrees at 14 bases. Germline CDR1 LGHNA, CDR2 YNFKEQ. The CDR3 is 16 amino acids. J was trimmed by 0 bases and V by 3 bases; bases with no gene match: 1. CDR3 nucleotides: TGTGCCAGCAGCCAGGGACTAGCGGGAGACTCCTACGAGCAGTACTTC. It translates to CASSQGLAGDSYEQYF.

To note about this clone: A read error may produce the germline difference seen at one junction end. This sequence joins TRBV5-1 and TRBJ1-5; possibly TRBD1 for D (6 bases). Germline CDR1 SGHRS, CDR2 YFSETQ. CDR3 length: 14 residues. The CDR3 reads CARSEGGGNQPQHF. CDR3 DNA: TGCGCCCGCAGCGAAGGGGGGGGCAATCAGCCCCAGCATTTT.

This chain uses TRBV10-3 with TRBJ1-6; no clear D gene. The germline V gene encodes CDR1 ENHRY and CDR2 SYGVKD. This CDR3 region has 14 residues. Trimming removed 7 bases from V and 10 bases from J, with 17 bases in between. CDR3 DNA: TGTGCCATCACGGAAGACCCCCGGAGGTCACCCCTCCACTTT. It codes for CAITEDPRRSPLHF.

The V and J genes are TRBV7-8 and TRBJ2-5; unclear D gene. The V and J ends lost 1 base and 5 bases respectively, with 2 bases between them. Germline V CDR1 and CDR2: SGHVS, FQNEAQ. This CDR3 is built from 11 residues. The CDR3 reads CASSLDETQYF. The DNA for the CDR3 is TGTGCCAGCAGCTTAGACGAGACCCAGTACTTC.

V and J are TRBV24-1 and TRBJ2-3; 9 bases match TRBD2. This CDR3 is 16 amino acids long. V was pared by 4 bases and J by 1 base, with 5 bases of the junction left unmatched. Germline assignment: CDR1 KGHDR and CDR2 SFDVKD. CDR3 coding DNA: TGTGCCACCAGTGACCCGACTAGCGGAGGCACAGATACGCAGTATTTT. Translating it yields CATSDPTSGGTDTQYF.

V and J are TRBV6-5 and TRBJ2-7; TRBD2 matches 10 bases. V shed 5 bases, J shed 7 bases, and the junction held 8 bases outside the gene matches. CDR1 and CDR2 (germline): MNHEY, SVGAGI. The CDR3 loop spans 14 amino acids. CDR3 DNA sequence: TGTGCCAGCAGTCCCCCGGGACTAGCGAGTGAGCAGTACTTC. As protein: CASSPPGLASEQYF.

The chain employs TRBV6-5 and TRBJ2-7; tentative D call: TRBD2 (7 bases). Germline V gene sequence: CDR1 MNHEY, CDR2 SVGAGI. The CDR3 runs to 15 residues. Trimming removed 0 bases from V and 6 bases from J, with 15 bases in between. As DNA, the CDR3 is TGTGCCAGCAGTTACTCTCCAGGGGAGGGATCCGAGCAGTACTTC. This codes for CASSYSPGEGSEQYF.

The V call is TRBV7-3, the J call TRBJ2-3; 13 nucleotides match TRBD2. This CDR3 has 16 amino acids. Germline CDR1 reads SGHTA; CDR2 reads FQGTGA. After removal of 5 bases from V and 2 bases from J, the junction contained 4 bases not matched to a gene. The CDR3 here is CASSQGTSGATDTQYF. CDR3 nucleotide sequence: TGTGCCAGCAGCCAAGGGACTAGCGGGGCCACAGATACGCAGTATTTT.

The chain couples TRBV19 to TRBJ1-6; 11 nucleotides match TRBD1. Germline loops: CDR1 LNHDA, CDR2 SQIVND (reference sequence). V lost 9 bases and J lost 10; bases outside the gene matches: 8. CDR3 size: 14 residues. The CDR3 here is CASAGTGGWSPLHF. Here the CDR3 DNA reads TGTGCCAGCGCGGGGACAGGGGGTTGGTCACCCCTCCACTTT.

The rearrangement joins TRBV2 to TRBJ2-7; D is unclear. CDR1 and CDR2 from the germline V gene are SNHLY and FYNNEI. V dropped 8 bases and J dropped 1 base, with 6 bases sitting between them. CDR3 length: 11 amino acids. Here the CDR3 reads CASFQSYEQYF. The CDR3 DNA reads TGTGCCAGCTTTCAGTCCTACGAGCAGTACTTC.

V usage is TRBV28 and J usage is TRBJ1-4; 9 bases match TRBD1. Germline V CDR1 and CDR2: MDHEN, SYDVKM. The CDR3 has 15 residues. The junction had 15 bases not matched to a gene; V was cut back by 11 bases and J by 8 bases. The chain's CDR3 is CAVLNVGTGWEKLFF. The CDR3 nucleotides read TGTGCCGTACTAAATGTCGGGACAGGGTGGGAAAAACTGTTTTTT.

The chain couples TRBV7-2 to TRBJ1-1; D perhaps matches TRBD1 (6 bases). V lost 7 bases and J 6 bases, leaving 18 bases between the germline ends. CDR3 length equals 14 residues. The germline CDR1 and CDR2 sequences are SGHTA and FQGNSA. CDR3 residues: CASTVGGGLAEAFF. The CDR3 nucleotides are TGTGCCAGCACCGTAGGGGGGGGCCTAGCTGAAGCTTTCTTT.

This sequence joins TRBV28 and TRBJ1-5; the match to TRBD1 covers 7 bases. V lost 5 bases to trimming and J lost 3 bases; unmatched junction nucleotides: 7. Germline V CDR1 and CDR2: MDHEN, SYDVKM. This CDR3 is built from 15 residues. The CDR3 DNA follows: TGTGCCAGCAGTACTCCCAGGGGGTACAATCAGCCCCAGCATTTT. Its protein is CASSTPRGYNQPQHF.

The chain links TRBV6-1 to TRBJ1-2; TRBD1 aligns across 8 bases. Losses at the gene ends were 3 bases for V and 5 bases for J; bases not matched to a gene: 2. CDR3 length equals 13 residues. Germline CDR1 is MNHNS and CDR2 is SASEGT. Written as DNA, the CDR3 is TGTGCCAGCAGTGATGACAGGGGTTATGGCTACACCTTC. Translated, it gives CASSDDRGYGYTF.

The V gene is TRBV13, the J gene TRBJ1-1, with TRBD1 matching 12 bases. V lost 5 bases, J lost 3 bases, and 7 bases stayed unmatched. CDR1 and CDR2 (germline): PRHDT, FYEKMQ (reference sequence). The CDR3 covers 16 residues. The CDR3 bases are TGTGCCAGCAGCCCACCGGGACAGGGGGCGGACACTGAAGCTTTCTTT. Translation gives CASSPPGQGADTEAFF.

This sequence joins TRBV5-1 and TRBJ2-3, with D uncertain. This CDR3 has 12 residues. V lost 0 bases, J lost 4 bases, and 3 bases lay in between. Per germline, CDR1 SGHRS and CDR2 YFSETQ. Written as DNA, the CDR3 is TGCGCCAGCAGCTTGGGGGCAGATACGCAGTATTTT. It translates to CASSLGADTQYF. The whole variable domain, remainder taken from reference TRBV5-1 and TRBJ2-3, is KAGVTQTPRYLIKTRGQQVTLSCSPISGHRSVSWYQQTPGQGLQFLFEYFSETQRNKGNFPGRFSGRQFSNSRSEMNVSTLELGDSALYLCASSLGADTQYFGPGTRLTVL.

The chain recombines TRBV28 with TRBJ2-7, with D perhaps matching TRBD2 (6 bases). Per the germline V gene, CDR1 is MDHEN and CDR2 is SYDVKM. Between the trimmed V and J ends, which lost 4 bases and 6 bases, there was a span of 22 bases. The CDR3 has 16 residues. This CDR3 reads CASSSSRDITGREQYF. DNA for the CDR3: TGTGCCAGCAGTTCATCGCGGGATATTACAGGCCGCGAGCAGTACTTC.

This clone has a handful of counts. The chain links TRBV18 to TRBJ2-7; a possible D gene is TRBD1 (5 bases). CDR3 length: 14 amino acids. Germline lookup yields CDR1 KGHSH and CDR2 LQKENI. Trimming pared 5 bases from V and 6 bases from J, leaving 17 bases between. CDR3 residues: CASSSRASFSEQYF. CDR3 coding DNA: TGTGCCAGCTCAAGCAGGGCGTCGTTCTCCGAGCAGTACTTC.

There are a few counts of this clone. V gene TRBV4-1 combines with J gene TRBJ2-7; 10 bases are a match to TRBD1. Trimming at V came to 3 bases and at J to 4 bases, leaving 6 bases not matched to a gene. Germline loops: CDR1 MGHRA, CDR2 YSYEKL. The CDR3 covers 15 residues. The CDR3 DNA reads TGCGCCAGCAGCCACACCGGGACAGGGGCTTACGAGCAGTACTTC. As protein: CASSHTGTGAYEQYF.